The clone carrying this T cell receptor (beta chain) has a single count. These data belong to a study of long-term antiretroviral therapy in people with HIV. With V trimmed by 9 bases and J by 3 bases, 3 bases remained unmatched. Germline V lookup: CDR1 MDHEN, CDR2 SYDVKM. The CDR3 is 12 amino acids. Survey-level resolution applied to immunoSEQ assay v3.0. Clones were sequenced by immunoSEQ multiplex PCR, and TCRdb holds only the in-frame ones, with some missing. This table has roughly 28,000 clones, around 86% appearing once. The clonotype was recovered from a man aged 50 or older with HIV. This material consisted of unsorted PBMCs, taken 2.9 years after starting antiretroviral therapy. The rearrangement uses TRBV28 and TRBJ1-2; 8 bases agree with TRBD1. The CDR3 sequence: CASQGADYGYTF. The CDR3, as DNA: TGTGCCAGTCAGGGGGCTGACTATGGCTACACCTTC.